This is a list of T cell receptor beta chains from one sample in a study of CD8 T cells in Susac syndrome. One entry per CDR3 protein results from TCRdb running MiXCR on the immunoSEQ multiplex PCR reads. The data hold approximately 190,000 distinct CDR3 sequences, with roughly 91% observed a single time. Sequences were obtained from CD4+ T cells from PBMCs. These receptors were collected from a human donor with Susac syndrome. CDR3s include the opening cysteine and the closing phenylalanine or tryptophan. Each record gives: J gene, clone size, V gene, D gene, CDR3 protein, CDR3 DNA. The D gene is left open where the match is weak. Clone size is stated in some rows and not others, as once, few, many or a class when expanded.

>TRBJ2-1|.|TRBV3-1|.
CASSQVSSNEQFF
TGTGCCAGCAGCCAAGTTTCCAGCAATGAGCAGTTCTTC
>TRBJ1-4|.|TRBV3-1|.
CASSQDQRTLFF
TGTGCCAGCAGCCAAGATCAGCGCACGTTGTTTTTT
>TRBJ1-4|.|TRBV18|TRBD1
CASSLGQTATNEKLFF
TGTGCCAGCTCATTGGGACAGACAGCAACTAATGAAAAACTGTTTTTT
>TRBJ1-6|.|TRBV6-6|TRBD1
CASSSNRGGNSPLHF
TGTGCCAGCAGTTCGAACAGGGGAGGGAATTCACCCCTCCACTTT
>TRBJ2-5|once|TRBV28|TRBD1
CASSPPGTGIQETQYF
TGTGCCAGCAGTCCCCCTGGGACAGGGATACAAGAGACCCAGTACTTC
>TRBJ2-3|.|TRBV28|TRBD1
CASSTGQGADTQYF
TGTGCCAGCAGTACAGGACAGGGTGCAGATACGCAGTATTTT
>TRBJ2-7|few|TRBV5-1|.
CASRLVSGGAYEQYF
TGCGCCAGCAGGCTAGTGAGCGGTGGGGCCTACGAGCAGTACTTC
>TRBJ2-5|.|TRBV5-1|.
CASSETNQETQYF
TGCGCCAGCAGCGAGACGAACCAAGAGACCCAGTACTTC
>TRBJ2-7|.|TRBV5-5|TRBD2
CASSLGLAGTSYEQYF
TGTGCCAGCAGCTTGGGACTAGCGGGGACCTCCTACGAGCAGTACTTC
>TRBJ2-2|.|TRBV27|.
CASSAGTPMWELFF
TGTGCCAGCAGCGCCGGGACACCTATGTGGGAGCTGTTTTTT
>TRBJ2-5|few|TRBV2|.
CASGLRGQETQYF
TGTGCCAGCGGTTTGCGGGGTCAAGAGACCCAGTACTTC
>TRBJ2-1|.|TRBV5-1|TRBD2
CTSTSSGAEQFF
TGCACCAGCACTTCCAGCGGGGCTGAGCAGTTCTTC
>TRBJ1-1|once|TRBV7-2|.
CASSLLFQVNTEAFF
TGTGCCAGCAGCTTACTATTCCAAGTGAACACTGAAGCTTTCTTT
>TRBJ1-5|.|TRBV19|.
CASSIVRQNGINQPQHF
TGTGCCAGTAGTATAGTTCGGCAGAATGGAATCAATCAGCCCCAGCATTTT
>TRBJ1-2|.|TRBV10-3|.
CAISEAGQDGYTF
TGTGCCATCAGTGAGGCAGGGCAAGATGGCTACACCTTC
>TRBJ2-7|once|TRBV5-1|.
CASSLGGDYEQYF
TGCGCCAGCAGTCTTGGTGGCGACTACGAGCAGTACTTC
>TRBJ2-6|.|TRBV10-3|TRBD1
CAISESMGQDVTGANVLTF
TGTGCCATCAGTGAGTCGATGGGACAGGATGTTACCGGGGCCAACGTCCTGACTTTC
>TRBJ2-5|.|TRBV11-2|.
CASSSGAPGSVRETQYF
TGTGCCAGCAGCTCAGGGGCCCCGGGGTCGGTTCGCGAGACCCAGTACTTC
>TRBJ2-7|once|TRBV7-3|TRBD2
CASSPQGGLAGVYEQYF
TGTGCCAGCAGCCCCCAAGGGGGTTTAGCGGGAGTCTACGAGCAGTACTTC
>TRBJ1-1|.|TRBV7-9|.
CASSQQQGAEAFF
TGTGCCAGCAGCCAACAACAGGGTGCTGAAGCTTTCTTT
>TRBJ1-1|.|TRBV4-1|.
CASSQAFPEHTEAFF
TGCGCCAGCAGCCAAGCGTTCCCGGAGCACACTGAAGCTTTCTTT
>TRBJ1-1|.|TRBV9|.
CASSVSGVNTEAFF
TGTGCCAGCAGCGTCTCAGGGGTGAACACTGAAGCTTTCTTT
>TRBJ1-1|.|TRBV3-1|.
CASSQDLLGTEAFF
TGTGCCAGCAGCCAAGACTTATTAGGCACTGAAGCTTTCTTT
>TRBJ2-5|.|TRBV5-4|TRBD2
CASSKGLALQETQYF
TGTGCCAGCAGCAAAGGACTAGCCCTCCAAGAGACCCAGTACTTC
>TRBJ2-5|.|TRBV24-1|.
CATSDRLGRETQYF
TGTGCCACCAGTGATCGACTAGGACGTGAGACCCAGTACTTC
>TRBJ1-5|.|TRBV19|TRBD1
CATTQGGNQSQHF
TGTGCCACCACCCAGGGGGGAAATCAGTCCCAGCATTTT
>TRBJ2-7|.|TRBV12-3/TRBV12-4|TRBD1
CASSLTGGAGNEQYF
TGTGCCAGCAGTCTAACAGGGGGCGCAGGCAACGAGCAGTACTTC
>TRBJ2-5|few|TRBV6-1|TRBD2
CASSETSPTRTQYF
TGTGCCAGCAGTGAGACTAGCCCGACGCGGACCCAGTACTTC
>TRBJ2-2|.|TRBV19|TRBD2
CASSPGTSSGELFF
TGTGCCAGTAGTCCCGGGACTAGCTCGGGGGAGCTGTTTTTT
>TRBJ1-1|.|TRBV5-6|.
CASSLLDRPSTEAFF
TGTGCCAGCAGCTTGCTCGACAGGCCTAGCACTGAAGCTTTCTTT
>TRBJ2-5|.|TRBV5-1|TRBD2
CASSLSGAVQETQYF
TGCGCCAGCAGCTTGAGCGGGGCCGTGCAAGAGACCCAGTACTTC
>TRBJ1-2|.|TRBV7-3|.
CASSLQGIEGGYTF
TGTGCCAGCAGCTTACAGGGGATCGAAGGTGGCTACACCTTC
>TRBJ1-1|.|TRBV6-5|.
CTSSYSLRVRGAEAFF
TGTACCAGCAGTTACTCTTTGCGGGTCCGCGGAGCTGAAGCTTTCTTT